This T cell receptor beta chain was captured by sequencing in a study of T cells after yellow fever vaccination. General study points: In post-booster samples, most primary-vaccination clones reappeared (approximately 97% CD4, roughly 88% CD8). Repertoires obtained by FACS sorting could include abundant clonotypes that entered as contaminants from the bulk population. The CD4 and CD8 compartments had a small share of their clonotypes in common.

The TCR cDNA carried a universal primer site and UMIs from 5'RACE template switching. Each CDR3 protein gets one entry after TCRdb re-called the 5' RACE reads with MiXCR. The sample yields about 170,000 distinct CDR3 sequences, 9.5% to 12% seen once. The V end was cut by 0 bases, the J end by 4 bases, with 11 bases between. Germline lookup yields CDR1 SGHRS and CDR2 YFSETQ. This CDR3 is 15 amino acids long. To note about this clonotype: Antigen specificity is unknown.

The chain combines TRBV5-1 with TRBJ1-5; no clear D. Sequenced material: CD8+ T cells sorted from PBMCs, taken 15 days after the yellow fever booster vaccination. This TCR derives from a man aged 18 to 29 who received the YFV17D yellow fever vaccine. For the CDR3, the DNA is TGCGCCAGCAGCTTGGGTCTGTCCCCGAATCAGCCCCAGCATTTT. The encoded protein is CASSLGLSPNQPQHF.